The following is a T cell receptor (beta chain) sequence with its context. Its antigen is not yet known. Qualities for individual bases were not recorded, and no much larger clone is one base off. Libraries were built with RT-PCR. Sequencing was performed on a NextSeq 550. Using fastp trimming at Q25 and MiXCR clonotype assembly, TCRdb reanalyzed the public sequencing data and kept in-frame beta chains. All rows with the same CDR3 protein become a single entry with the most common DNA and genes. For this sample the table gives about 110,000 distinct CDR3 sequences, of which roughly 35% were detected only once. 27% of the sample is taken by the ten largest. This sample stems from a study of patients and donors after allogeneic stem cell transplantation (TCRdb year 2020). The sample consisted of blood, either unsorted or a sorted T cell fraction (not recorded which). This receptor was identified in a human donor who was either an allogeneic HSCT recipient or a stem cell or donor lymphocyte infusion donor (not recorded which). It is not recorded whose cells these are; they may come from a transplant donor.

The CDR3 amino acid sequence is: CASSLRQGEEKLFF. The bases are TGTGCCAGCAGCTTAAGACAGGGGGAGGAAAAACTGTTTTTT. Recombination connected TRBV7-9 to TRBJ1-4; TRBD1 lines up with 9 middle nucleotides. The CDR1 and CDR2 encoded by the germline V gene (reference sequence) are SEHNR and FQNEAQ. V has 2 bases trimmed and J has 8 bases trimmed; junction bases matching no gene number 3. The CDR3 numbers 14 residues from cysteine through phenylalanine. The retained sequence is limited to the CDR3, 42 bases, with the frame set at the first base.